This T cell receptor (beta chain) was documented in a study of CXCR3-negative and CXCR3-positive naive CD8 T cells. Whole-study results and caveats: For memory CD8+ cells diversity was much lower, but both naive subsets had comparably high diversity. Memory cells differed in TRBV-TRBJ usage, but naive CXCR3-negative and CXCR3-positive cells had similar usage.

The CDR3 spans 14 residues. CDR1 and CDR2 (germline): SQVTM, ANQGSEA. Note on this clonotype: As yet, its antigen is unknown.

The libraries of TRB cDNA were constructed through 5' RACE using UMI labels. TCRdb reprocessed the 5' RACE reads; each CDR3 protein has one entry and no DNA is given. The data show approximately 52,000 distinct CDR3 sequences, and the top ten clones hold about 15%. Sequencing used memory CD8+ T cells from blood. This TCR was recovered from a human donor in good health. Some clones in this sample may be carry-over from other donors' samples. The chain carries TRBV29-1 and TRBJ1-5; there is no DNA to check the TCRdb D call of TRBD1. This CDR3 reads CSVEGQGVNQPQHF.